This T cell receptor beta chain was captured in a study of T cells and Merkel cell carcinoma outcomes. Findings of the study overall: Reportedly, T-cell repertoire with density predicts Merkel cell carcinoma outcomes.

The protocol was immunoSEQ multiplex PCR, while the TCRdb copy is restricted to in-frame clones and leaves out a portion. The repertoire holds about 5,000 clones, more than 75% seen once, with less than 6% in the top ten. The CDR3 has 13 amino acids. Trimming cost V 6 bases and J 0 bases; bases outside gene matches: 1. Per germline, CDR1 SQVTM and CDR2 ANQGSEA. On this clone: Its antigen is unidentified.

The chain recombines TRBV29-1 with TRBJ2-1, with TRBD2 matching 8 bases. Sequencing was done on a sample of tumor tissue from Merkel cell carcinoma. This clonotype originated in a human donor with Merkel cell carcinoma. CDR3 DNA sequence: TGCAGCGTGAGCGGGAGCTCCTACAATGAGCAGTTCTTC. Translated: CSVSGSSYNEQFF.